The 4 T cell receptor beta chains reported below all come from one sample, sequenced in a study of T-cell memory formation after mild COVID-19. TCRdb reprocessed the 5' RACE reads with MiXCR, giving one entry per CDR3 protein. This sample has over 150,000 distinct CDR3 sequences; 20% to 25% occur once, and the top ten carry 20% to 25%. Sequencing was performed on PBMCs or a T cell subset sorted from them (not recorded which). These receptors were collected from an adult woman who had mild COVID-19 (a few samples of this study predate the infection). Cell type and time point are not known.

This clonotype was observed a handful of times. V usage is TRBV4-1 and J usage is TRBJ2-1; tentative D call: TRBD2 (6 bases). This CDR3 is 13 amino acids long. V gave up 7 bases and J gave up 8 bases, with 15 bases separating them. Germline assignment: CDR1 MGHRA and CDR2 YSYEKL. The CDR3 sequence is CASTRELADEQFF. The CDR3, as DNA: TGCGCCAGCACTCGGGAGCTAGCCGATGAGCAGTTCTTC.

Only a few counts were recorded for this clonotype. The V call is TRBV10-3, the J call TRBJ1-2; unclear D gene. Germline loops: CDR1 ENHRY, CDR2 SYGVKD. V lost 3 bases, J lost 1 base, and 12 bases lay in between. The length of the CDR3 is 15 residues. CDR3 residues: CAISDPGLLNYGYTF. In DNA, the CDR3 is TGTGCCATCAGTGACCCCGGTTTACTTAACTATGGCTACACCTTC.

This clonotype appeared a few times. The rearrangement links TRBV29-1 to TRBJ1-2; 7 bases match TRBD1. CDR1 is SQVTM, CDR2 ANQGSEA, per germline. With 6 bases clipped from V and 8 bases from J, the junction kept 12 bases outside the gene matches. The length of the CDR3 is 13 residues. This CDR3 is CSVPGGRGPGYTF. CDR3 sequence (DNA): TGCAGCGTCCCGGGTGGTAGGGGGCCCGGCTACACCTTC.

This clonotype was counted a few times. The chain combines TRBV2 with TRBJ1-1; no clear D. The CDR3 is 14 residues long. Germline V gene data show CDR1 as SNHLY and CDR2 as FYNNEI. With 6 bases removed from V and 5 bases from J, the gap between germline ends came to 16 bases. CDR3 DNA sequence: TGTGCCAGCAGCGATATTCGGAGTCGTACTGAAGCTTTCTTT. Translation: CASSDIRSRTEAFF.